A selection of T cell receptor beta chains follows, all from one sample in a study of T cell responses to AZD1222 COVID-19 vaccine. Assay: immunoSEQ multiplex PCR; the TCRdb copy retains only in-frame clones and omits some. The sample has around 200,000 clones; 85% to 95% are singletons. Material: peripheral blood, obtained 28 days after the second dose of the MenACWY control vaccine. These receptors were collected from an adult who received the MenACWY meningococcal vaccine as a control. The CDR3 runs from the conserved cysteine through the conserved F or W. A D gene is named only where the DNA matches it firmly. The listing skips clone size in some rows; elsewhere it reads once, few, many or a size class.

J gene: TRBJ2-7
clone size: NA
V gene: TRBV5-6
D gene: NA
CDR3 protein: CASRPVQVSYEQYF
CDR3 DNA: TGTGCCAGCAGACCGGTGCAGGTCTCCTACGAGCAGTACTTC

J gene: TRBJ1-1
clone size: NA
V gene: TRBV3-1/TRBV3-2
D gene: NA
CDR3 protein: CASSSWVVRTEAFF
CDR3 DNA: TGTGCCAGCAGCTCGTGGGTGGTACGAACTGAAGCTTTCTTT

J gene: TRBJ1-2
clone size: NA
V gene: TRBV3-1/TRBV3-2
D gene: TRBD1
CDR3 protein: CASSQFRQGMEDGYTF
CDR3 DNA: TGTGCCAGCAGCCAATTTAGACAGGGGATGGAGGATGGCTACACCTTC

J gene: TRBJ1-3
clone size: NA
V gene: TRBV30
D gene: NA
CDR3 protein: CAWSVPWLNSGNTIYF
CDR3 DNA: TGTGCCTGGAGTGTACCGTGGCTAAACTCTGGAAACACCATATATTTT

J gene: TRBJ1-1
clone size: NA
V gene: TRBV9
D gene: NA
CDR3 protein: CASSASNTEAFF
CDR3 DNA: TGTGCCAGCAGCGCCTCGAACACTGAAGCTTTCTTT

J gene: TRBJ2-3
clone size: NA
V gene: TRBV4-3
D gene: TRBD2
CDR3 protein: CASSRTSGVNTQYF
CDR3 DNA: TGCGCCAGCTCCCGGACTAGCGGGGTAAATACGCAGTATTTT

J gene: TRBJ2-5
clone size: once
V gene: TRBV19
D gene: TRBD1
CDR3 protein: CASSRGQGVGTQYF
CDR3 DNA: TGTGCCAGTAGTAGAGGGCAGGGGGTTGGGACCCAGTACTTC

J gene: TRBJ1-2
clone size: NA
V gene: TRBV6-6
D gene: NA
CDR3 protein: CASSPTLRGNNYGYTF
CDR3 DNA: TGTGCCAGCAGCCCCACGTTGAGAGGTAACAACTATGGCTACACCTTC

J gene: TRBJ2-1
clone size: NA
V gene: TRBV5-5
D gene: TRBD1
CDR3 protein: CASSSGTGSYNEQFF
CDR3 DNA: TGTGCCAGCAGCTCCGGGACAGGGTCCTACAATGAGCAGTTCTTC

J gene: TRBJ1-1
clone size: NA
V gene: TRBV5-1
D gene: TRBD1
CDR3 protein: CASSLPDRGFEAFF
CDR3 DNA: TGCGCCAGCAGCTTGCCGGACAGGGGGTTCGAAGCTTTCTTT

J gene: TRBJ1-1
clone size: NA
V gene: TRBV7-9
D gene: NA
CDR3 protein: CASSLVSRLNTEAFF
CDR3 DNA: TGTGCCAGCAGCTTAGTGTCCAGGCTGAACACTGAAGCTTTCTTT

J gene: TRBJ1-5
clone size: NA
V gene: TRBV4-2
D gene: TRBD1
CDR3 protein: CASSLRAGGQNQPQHF
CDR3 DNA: TGTGCCAGCAGCCTGAGAGCAGGGGGCCAGAATCAGCCCCAGCATTTT

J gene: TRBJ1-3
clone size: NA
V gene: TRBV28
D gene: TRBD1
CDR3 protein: CASSPPGQGLRGSGNTIYF
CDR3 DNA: TGTGCCAGCAGTCCACCGGGACAGGGACTACGGGGCTCTGGAAACACCATATATTTT

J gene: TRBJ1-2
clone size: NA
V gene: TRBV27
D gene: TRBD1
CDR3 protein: CASSALYRGLSYGYTF
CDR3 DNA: TGTGCCAGCAGTGCCCTTTACAGGGGGCTTAGCTATGGCTACACCTTC

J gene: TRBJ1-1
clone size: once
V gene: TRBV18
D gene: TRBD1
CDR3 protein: CASSPLGTGVGAFF
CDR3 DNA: TGTGCCAGCTCACCCCTCGGGACAGGCGTCGGAGCTTTCTTT

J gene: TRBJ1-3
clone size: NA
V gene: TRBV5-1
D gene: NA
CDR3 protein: CASSPQPDGSGNTIYF
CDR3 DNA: TGCGCCAGCAGCCCCCAACCCGACGGCTCTGGAAACACCATATATTTT

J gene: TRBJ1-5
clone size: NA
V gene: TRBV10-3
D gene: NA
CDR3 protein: CAISLRDNQPQHF
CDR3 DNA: TGTGCCATCAGCCTTAGAGACAATCAGCCCCAGCATTTT

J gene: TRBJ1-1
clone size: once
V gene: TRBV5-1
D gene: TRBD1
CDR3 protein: CASSLGTGRIVSNTEAFF
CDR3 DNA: TGCGCCAGCAGCTTGGGGACAGGGCGTATAGTTTCGAACACTGAAGCTTTCTTT

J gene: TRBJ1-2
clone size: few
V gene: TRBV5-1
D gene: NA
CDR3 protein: CASSLPAPNGYTF
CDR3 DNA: TGCGCCAGCAGCTTGCCAGCCCCCAATGGCTACACCTTC

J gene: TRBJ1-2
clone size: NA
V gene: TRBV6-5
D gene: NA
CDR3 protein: CASRDRSPVYGYTF
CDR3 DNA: TGTGCCAGCAGAGACAGGAGCCCGGTCTATGGCTACACCTTC

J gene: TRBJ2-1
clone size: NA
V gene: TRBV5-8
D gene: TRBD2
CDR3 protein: CASSFTSGGSSYNEQFF
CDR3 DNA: TGTGCCAGCAGCTTCACTAGCGGGGGTAGCTCCTACAATGAGCAGTTCTTC

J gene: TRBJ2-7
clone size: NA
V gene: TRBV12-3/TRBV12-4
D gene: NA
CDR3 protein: CASSFNGPYEQYF
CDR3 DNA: TGTGCCAGCAGTTTCAACGGACCCTACGAGCAGTACTTC

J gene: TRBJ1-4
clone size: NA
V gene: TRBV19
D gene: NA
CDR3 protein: CASRPGRFSEKLFF
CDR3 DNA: TGTGCCAGTAGACCGGGGCGTTTTTCCGAAAAACTGTTTTTT

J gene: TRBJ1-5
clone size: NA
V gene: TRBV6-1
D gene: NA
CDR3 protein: CASSLETGNQPQHF
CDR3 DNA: TGTGCCAGCAGTCTTGAGACAGGCAATCAGCCCCAGCATTTT

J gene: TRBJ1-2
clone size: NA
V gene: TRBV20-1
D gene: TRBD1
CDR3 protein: CSASSGGYGYTF
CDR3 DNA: TGCAGTGCTAGTTCAGGGGGCTATGGCTACACCTTC

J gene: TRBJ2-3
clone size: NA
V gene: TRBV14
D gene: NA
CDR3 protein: CASSAPGTLDTQYF
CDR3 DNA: TGTGCCAGCAGCGCCCCCGGGACGTTGGATACGCAGTATTTT

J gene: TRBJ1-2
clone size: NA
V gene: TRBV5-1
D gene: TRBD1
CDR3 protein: CASSGSGTGLSGGYTF
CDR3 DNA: TGCGCCAGCAGCGGATCCGGGACAGGGTTATCTGGGGGCTACACCTTC

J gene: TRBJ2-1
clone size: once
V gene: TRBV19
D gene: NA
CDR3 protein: CASSIVPGAGYNEQFF
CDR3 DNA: TGTGCCAGTAGTATAGTACCGGGGGCTGGCTACAATGAGCAGTTCTTC

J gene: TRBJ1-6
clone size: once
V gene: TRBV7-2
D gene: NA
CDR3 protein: CASSLVRLNSPLHF
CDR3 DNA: TGTGCCAGCAGCTTAGTACGGTTAAATTCACCCCTCCACTTT

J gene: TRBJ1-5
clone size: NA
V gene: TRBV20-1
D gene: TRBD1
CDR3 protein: CSASRGTGGAGQPQHF
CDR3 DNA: TGCAGTGCTAGTAGAGGGACAGGGGGCGCCGGTCAGCCCCAGCATTTT

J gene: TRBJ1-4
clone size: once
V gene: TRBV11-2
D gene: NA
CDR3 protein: CASTLSWGHNEKLFF
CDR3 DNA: TGTGCCAGCACCTTAAGCTGGGGGCATAATGAAAAACTGTTTTTT

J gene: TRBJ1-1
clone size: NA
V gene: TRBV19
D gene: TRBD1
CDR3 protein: CASSPDRGRVTEAFF
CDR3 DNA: TGTGCCAGTAGTCCGGACAGGGGGCGAGTGACTGAAGCTTTCTTT

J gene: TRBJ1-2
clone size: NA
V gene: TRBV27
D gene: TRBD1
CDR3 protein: CASSLFGQAIYGYTF
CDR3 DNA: TGTGCCAGCAGTTTATTCGGACAGGCAATATATGGCTACACCTTC

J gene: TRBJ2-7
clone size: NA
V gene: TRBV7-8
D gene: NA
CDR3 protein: CASSLQELSYEQYF
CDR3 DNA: TGTGCCAGCAGCTTACAGGAGTTGTCCTACGAGCAGTACTTC

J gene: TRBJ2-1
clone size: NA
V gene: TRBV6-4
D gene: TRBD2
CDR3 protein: CASSPGRGARYNEQFF
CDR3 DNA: TGTGCCAGCAGTCCCGGGCGGGGGGCCCGCTACAATGAGCAGTTCTTC

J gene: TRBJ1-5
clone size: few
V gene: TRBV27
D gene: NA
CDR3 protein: CASSLLSSNQPQHF
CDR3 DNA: TGTGCCAGCAGTTTGCTCTCAAGCAATCAGCCCCAGCATTTT

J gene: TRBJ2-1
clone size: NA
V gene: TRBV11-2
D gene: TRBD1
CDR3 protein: CASSSGTGAYNEQFF
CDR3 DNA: TGTGCCAGCAGTAGCGGGACAGGGGCCTACAATGAGCAGTTCTTC

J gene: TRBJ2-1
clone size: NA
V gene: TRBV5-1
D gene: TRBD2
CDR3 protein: CASSPTSGGYNEQFF
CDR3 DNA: TGCGCCAGCAGTCCGACTAGCGGGGGGTACAATGAGCAGTTCTTC

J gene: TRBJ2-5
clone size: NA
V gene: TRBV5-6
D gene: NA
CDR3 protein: CASSLLPGTQYF
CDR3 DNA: TGTGCCAGCAGCTTATTGCCCGGGACCCAGTACTTC

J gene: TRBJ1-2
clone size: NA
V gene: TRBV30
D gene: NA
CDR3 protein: CAWSVRPMLGYGYTF
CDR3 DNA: TGTGCCTGGAGTGTAAGGCCCATGCTAGGCTATGGCTACACCTTC

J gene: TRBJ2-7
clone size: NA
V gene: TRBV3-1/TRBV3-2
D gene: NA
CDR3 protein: CASREGRQGPPSKQYF
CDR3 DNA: TGTGCCAGCAGGGAGGGTCGACAGGGACCTCCGAGTAAGCAGTACTTC

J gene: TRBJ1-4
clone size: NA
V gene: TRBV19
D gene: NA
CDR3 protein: CASLSRGRDEKLFF
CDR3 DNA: TGTGCCAGTCTTAGCCGGGGGCGCGATGAAAAACTGTTTTTT

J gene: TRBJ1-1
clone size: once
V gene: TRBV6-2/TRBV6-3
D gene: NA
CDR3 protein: CASSYSGRDFF
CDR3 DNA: TGTGCCAGCAGTTACTCGGGGCGTGATTTCTTT

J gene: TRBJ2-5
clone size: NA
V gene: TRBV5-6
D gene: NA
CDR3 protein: CASSLDTQETQYF
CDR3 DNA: TGTGCCAGCAGCTTGGACACCCAAGAGACCCAGTACTTC

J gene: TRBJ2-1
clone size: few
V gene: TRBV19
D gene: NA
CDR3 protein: CASSITPSSYNEQFF
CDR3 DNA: TGTGCCAGTAGTATCACCCCGAGCTCCTACAATGAGCAGTTCTTC

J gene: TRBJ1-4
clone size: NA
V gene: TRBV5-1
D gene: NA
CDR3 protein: CASSQGGNEKLFF
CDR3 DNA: TGCGCCAGCAGCCAGGGAGGTAATGAAAAACTGTTTTTT

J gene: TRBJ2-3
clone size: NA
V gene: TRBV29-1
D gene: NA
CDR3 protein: CSVRADTDTQYF
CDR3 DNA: TGCAGCGTTAGGGCAGACACAGATACGCAGTATTTT

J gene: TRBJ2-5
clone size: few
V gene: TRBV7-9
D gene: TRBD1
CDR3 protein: CASRAGQGAGETQYF
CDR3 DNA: TGTGCCAGCAGGGCCGGACAGGGGGCGGGAGAGACCCAGTACTTC

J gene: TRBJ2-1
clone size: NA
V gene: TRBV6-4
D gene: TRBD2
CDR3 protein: CASSDSTLRGGRNEQFF
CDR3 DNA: TGTGCCAGCAGTGACTCGACATTGCGGGGGGGCAGGAATGAGCAGTTCTTC

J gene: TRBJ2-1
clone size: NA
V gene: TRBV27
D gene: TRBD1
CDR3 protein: CASITTGGWGEQFF
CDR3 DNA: TGTGCCAGCATCACCACAGGGGGGTGGGGTGAGCAGTTCTTC

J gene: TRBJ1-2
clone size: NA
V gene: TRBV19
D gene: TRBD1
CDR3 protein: CASRDRGINGYTF
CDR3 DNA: TGTGCCAGCCGGGACAGGGGTATAAATGGCTACACCTTC

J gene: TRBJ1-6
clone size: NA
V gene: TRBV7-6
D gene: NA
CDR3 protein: CASSLGNQGTNSPLHF
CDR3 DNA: TGTGCCAGCAGCTTAGGCAATCAGGGGACTAATTCACCCCTCCACTTT

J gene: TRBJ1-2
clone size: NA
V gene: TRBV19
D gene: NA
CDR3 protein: CASSIMRGAAENYGYTF
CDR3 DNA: TGTGCCAGTAGTATAATGAGGGGGGCAGCCGAGAACTATGGCTACACCTTC

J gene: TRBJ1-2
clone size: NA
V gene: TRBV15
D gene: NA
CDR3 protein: CATSRDKSPEGYTF
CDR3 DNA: TGTGCCACCAGCAGAGATAAGAGTCCGGAGGGCTACACCTTC

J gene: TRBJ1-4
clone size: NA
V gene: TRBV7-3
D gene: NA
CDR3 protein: CASSLYAETNEKLFF
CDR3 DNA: TGTGCCAGCAGCTTATACGCAGAAACTAATGAAAAACTGTTTTTT